The TCR beta chain under discussion was sequenced for a study of blood T cells in healthy people across ages. Study results and caveats: Roughly linear age-related decline in beta diversity appeared, significant by age approximately 41. No conclusive comparison of naive versus antigen-experienced cells was possible with unsorted PBMCs. Higher diversity, along with more naive CD4+ cells, distinguished long-lived donors from aged donors.

As for this clonotype: Its target is not known.

V lost 3 bases, J lost 1 base, and 9 bases lay in between. The CDR3 runs 14 residues. It was with a sample-barcoded 5' primer and a J-beta primer mix that a second PCR of roughly 7 to 12 cycles was run. TCRdb processed the 5' RACE reads anew with MiXCR; each CDR3 protein has one entry. The repertoire includes approximately 490,000 distinct CDR3 sequences, less than 25% of them detected once, and roughly 9.4% sits in the top ten. This sample was also put to use in a study of T cells of mothers and their children. That investigation notes: Sequencing revealed no T cell clones that were persistent and microchimeric.

This sequence was found in a boy aged 5-17 years in good health. Specimen: blood. The gene calls are TRBV12-3 or TRBV12-4 and TRBJ1-1, with no clear D. CDR3 sequence reads: CASSFREENTEAFF. CDR3 DNA sequence: TGTGCCAGCAGTTTCCGGGAAGAGAACACTGAAGCTTTCTTT.